These 18 T cell receptor beta chains came from one sample sequenced in a study of CD4 T cell repertoires in COVID-19. This table comes from immunoSEQ multiplex PCR, and its TCRdb copy is limited to in-frame clones, with some not included. The sample comprises some 71,000 clones, around 82% of which are singletons, and roughly 0.5% rests with the top ten. The source material was CD4+ T cells from peripheral blood, sampled after recovery from COVID-19. Every receptor here comes from a human donor who had COVID-19.

The sample holds one count of this clone. The chain uses TRBV11-1 and TRBJ1-1; D is perhaps TRBD1 (6 bases). Germline V gives CDR1 SGHAT, CDR2 FQDESV (reference sequence). CDR3 length: 14 amino acids. V was pared by 6 bases and J by 3 bases, with 14 bases between. The CDR3 sequence: CASSLDRLDTEAFF. In nucleotides, the CDR3 is TGTGCCAGCAGTCTCGACAGGTTGGACACTGAAGCTTTCTTT.

This clone was picked up a small number of times. This rearrangement joins TRBV6-6 to TRBJ2-3; TRBD2 matches 7 bases. Per the germline V gene, CDR1 is MNHNY and CDR2 is SVGAGI (reference sequence). Trimming removed 5 bases from V and 3 bases from J; junction bases left unmatched: 5. The CDR3 is made up of 14 amino acids. CDR3 DNA sequence: TGTGCCAGCAGTCAACCGGGGGGTACAGATACGCAGTATTTT. Translation gives CASSQPGGTDTQYF.

J is TRBJ2-7 and V is TRBV7-7, with D perhaps matching TRBD1 or TRBD2 (5 bases each). Trimming stripped 6 bases from V and 4 bases from J, with 19 bases between. Per the germline V gene, CDR1 is SSHAT and CDR2 is FNYEAQ (reference sequence). The CDR3 consists of 15 residues. The CDR3 spells CASSPGAGRGYEQYF. The CDR3 region has the DNA TGTGCCAGCAGTCCCGGGGCAGGGAGAGGGTACGAGCAGTACTTC.

This clone was detected a few times. The rearrangement links TRBV18 to TRBJ2-7, with 8 bases identical to TRBD1. With 5 bases clipped from V and 2 bases from J, the junction kept 14 bases outside the gene matches. Germline assignment: CDR1 KGHSH and CDR2 LQKENI. The CDR3 covers 17 residues. The CDR3 here is CASSGQTRTGLTYEQYF. The DNA of the CDR3 is TGTGCCAGCTCAGGCCAGACCAGGACAGGGTTAACCTACGAGCAGTACTTC.

This chain uses TRBV27 with TRBJ1-5; TRBD1 aligns across 9 bases. Germline assignment: CDR1 MNHEY and CDR2 SMNVEV (reference sequence). Trimming removed 2 bases from V and 6 bases from J; junction bases left unmatched: 8. The CDR3 totals 16 residues. The CDR3: CASSLGTGGSIQPQHF. In DNA, the CDR3 is TGTGCCAGCAGTTTAGGCACAGGGGGCTCTATTCAGCCCCAGCATTTT.

V and J are TRBV19 and TRBJ2-5; no clear D gene. Trimming cost V 4 bases and J 1 base, with 10 bases left between them. Germline CDR1 is LNHDA and CDR2 is SQIVND (reference sequence). The CDR3 consists of 14 residues. The CDR3 nucleotides are TGTGCCAGTAGTAGGGCAGGCTCCCAAGAGACCCAGTACTTC. Protein: CASSRAGSQETQYF.

The chain combines TRBV6-5 with TRBJ2-2, with 7 bases that match TRBD1. The CDR3 is 13 amino acids. Germline CDR1 MNHEY, CDR2 SVGAGI. V trimming: 5 bases; J trimming: 6 bases; junction bases outside the gene matches: 3. The CDR3 here is CASSRGQAGELFF. CDR3 DNA sequence: TGTGCCAGCAGTCGCGGACAGGCCGGGGAGCTGTTTTTT.

The gene calls are TRBV2 and TRBJ1-1; D remains unclear. Germline lookup yields CDR1 SNHLY and CDR2 FYNNEI. Between the trimmed V and J ends, which lost 2 bases and 0 bases, there was a span of 4 bases. There are 13 residues in the CDR3. CDR3 loop: CASSEQLNTEAFF. The CDR3 bases are TGTGCCAGCAGTGAACAGCTGAACACTGAAGCTTTCTTT. Full variable domain (rest looked up from reference TRBV2 and TRBJ1-1): EPEVTQTPSHQVTQMGQEVILRCVPISNHLYFYWYRQILGQKVEFLVSFYNNEISEKSEIFDDQFSVERPDGSNFTLKIRSTKLEDSAMYFCASSEQLNTEAFFGQGTRLTVV.

In this sample, this clone turned up once. The chain couples TRBV10-3 to TRBJ1-3; no firm D call. Trimming cost V 0 bases and J 0 bases, with 6 bases left between them. This CDR3 spans 15 amino acids. Looked up from germline, CDR1 is ENHRY and CDR2 is SYGVKD. CDR3 sequence reads: CAISESPDSGNTIYF. The CDR3 coding sequence is TGTGCCATCAGTGAGTCTCCGGACTCTGGAAACACCATATATTTT.

V and J are TRBV7-3 and TRBJ2-3; a weak D match, TRBD2 (7 bases). Between the trimmed V and J ends, which lost 2 bases and 3 bases, there was a span of 12 bases. CDR3 size: 15 residues. Germline V lookup: CDR1 SGHTA, CDR2 FQGTGA. CDR3 residues: CASSLGGGRTDTQYF. The CDR3 DNA reads TGTGCCAGCAGCTTAGGCGGGGGCAGGACAGATACGCAGTATTTT.

V gene TRBV19 combines with J gene TRBJ1-3; TRBD1 matches 7 bases. Looked up from germline, CDR1 is LNHDA and CDR2 is SQIVND (reference sequence). V was pared by 3 bases and J by 2 bases, with 4 bases of the junction left unmatched. The CDR3 loop spans 15 amino acids. Here the CDR3 reads CASSIEGAAGNTIYF. The CDR3, as DNA: TGTGCCAGTAGTATCGAGGGGGCGGCTGGAAACACCATATATTTT.

The chain recombines TRBV3-1 (or the pseudogene TRBV3-2) with TRBJ2-5, with D possibly being TRBD2 (6 bases). Trimming shortened V by 0 bases and J by 6 bases, and 11 bases separated the two germline ends. The CDR3 extends over 14 amino acids. Germline V CDR1 and CDR2: LGHDT, YNNKEL (reference sequence). This CDR3 reads CASSQDHGGKTQYF. The CDR3 nucleotides are TGTGCCAGCAGCCAAGATCACGGGGGAAAGACCCAGTACTTC.

The chain links TRBV24-1 to TRBJ1-1; 7 positions match TRBD1. The CDR3 has 15 amino acids. The germline CDR1 and CDR2 sequences are KGHDR and SFDVKD. The junction had 15 bases not matched to a gene; V was cut back by 8 bases and J by 7 bases. The DNA of the CDR3 is TGTGCCACCAATTATAAAGAGGACAGGCGATATGAAGCTTTCTTT. Protein sequence: CATNYKEDRRYEAFF.

The rearrangement uses TRBV20-1 and TRBJ1-1; no reliable D call. V was clipped by 1 base and J by 8 bases, with 8 bases between them. The CDR3 consists of 11 residues. Germline assignment: CDR1 DFQATT and CDR2 SNEGSKA (reference sequence). CDR3 DNA sequence: TGCAGTGCTAGAGGGGTGGGGGAAGCTTTCTTT. Protein: CSARGVGEAFF.

V gene TRBV3-1 (or the pseudogene TRBV3-2) combines with J gene TRBJ2-7; D is unresolved. Trimming left V 4 bases short and J 3 bases short, with 4 bases between. This CDR3 region has 11 residues. Germline CDR1 reads LGHDT; CDR2 reads YNNKEL (reference sequence). The CDR3 region is CASSRNYEQYF. In DNA, the CDR3 is TGTGCCAGCAGCCGAAACTACGAGCAGTACTTC.

This clone showed up just once. The J gene is TRBJ2-2, the V gene TRBV6-1, with D maybe TRBD1 (6 bases). Germline V gene data show CDR1 as MNHNS and CDR2 as SASEGT. V lost 1 base and J lost 7, with 16 bases in between. The CDR3 runs 16 residues. CDR3 in DNA: TGTGCCAGCAGTGAAGAGGGCAGGGGTAGGGACGGGGAGCTGTTTTTT. It specifies CASSEEGRGRDGELFF.

The J gene is TRBJ2-6, the V gene TRBV3-1 (or the pseudogene TRBV3-2); 7 bases are shared with TRBD1. The ends lost 0 bases at V and 4 bases at J; junction bases unmatched: 3. In germline, CDR1 is LGHDT, CDR2 YNNKEL (reference sequence). CDR3 length: 16 amino acids. The DNA for the CDR3 is TGTGCCAGCAGCCAAGATTTAGGGGGCGGGGCCAACGTCCTGACTTTC. This encodes CASSQDLGGGANVLTF.

This clone was found many times. The chain combines TRBV6-2 or TRBV6-3 with TRBJ2-3; D is unresolved. Deletions cut 0 bases from V and 7 bases from J, with 2 bases between. From germline, CDR1 is MNHEY and CDR2 SVGEGT. The CDR3 is 11 amino acids. This CDR3 reads CASSYSYTQYF. The CDR3 coding sequence is TGTGCCAGCAGTTACTCTTATACGCAGTATTTT.